Below, one T cell receptor (beta chain) is given with its context. Its specificity is unknown. The germline V gene encodes CDR1 SGHTA and CDR2 FQGNSA. The CDR3 has 16 amino acids. V was clipped by 4 bases and J by 3 bases, with 18 bases between them. Together with a sample-barcoded 5' primer, a J-beta primer mix was included in a second PCR lasting roughly 6 to 12 cycles. TCRdb re-called the 5' RACE reads through MiXCR, storing one row per CDR3 protein. The sample records some 1,800,000 distinct CDR3 sequences, about 39% being singletons. Each donor gave approximately 9.5 milliliters of peripheral blood. This sample was taken from a study of blood T cells in healthy people across ages. Study-level points and caveats: Diversity estimates from one million T cells were considered underestimates. Across samples, TCR beta diversity tracked strongly with naive T cell percentage. PBMC samples, being unsorted, prevented any conclusive comparison of naive and antigen-experienced cells.

The sample was blood. This TCR was sampled from a human donor in good health. This chain uses TRBV7-2 with TRBJ2-5; perhaps D is TRBD1 or TRBD2 (5 bases each). Here the CDR3 DNA reads TGTGCCAGCAGCTACTTCCCGGGACCCCTAAAAGAGACCCAGTACTTC. This encodes CASSYFPGPLKETQYF.